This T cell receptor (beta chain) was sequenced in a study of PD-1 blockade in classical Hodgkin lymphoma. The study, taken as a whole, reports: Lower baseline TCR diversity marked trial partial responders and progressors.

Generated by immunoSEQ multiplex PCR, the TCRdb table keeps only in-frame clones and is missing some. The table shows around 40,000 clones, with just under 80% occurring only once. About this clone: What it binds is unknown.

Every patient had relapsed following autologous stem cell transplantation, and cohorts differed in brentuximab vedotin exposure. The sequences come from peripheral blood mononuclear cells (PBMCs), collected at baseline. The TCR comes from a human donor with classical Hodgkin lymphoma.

DNA for the CDR3: TGCGCCAGCAGCCAAGAGTCAGGGAGGGTCACTGAAGCTTTCTTT. It specifies CASSQESGRVTEAFF. The J gene is TRBJ1-1, the V gene TRBV4-3; the D gene is possibly TRBD1 (5 bases). Per the germline V gene, CDR1 is LGHNA and CDR2 is YSLEER. This CDR3 has 15 residues. Trimming cost V 0 bases and J 4 bases, with 12 bases left between them.